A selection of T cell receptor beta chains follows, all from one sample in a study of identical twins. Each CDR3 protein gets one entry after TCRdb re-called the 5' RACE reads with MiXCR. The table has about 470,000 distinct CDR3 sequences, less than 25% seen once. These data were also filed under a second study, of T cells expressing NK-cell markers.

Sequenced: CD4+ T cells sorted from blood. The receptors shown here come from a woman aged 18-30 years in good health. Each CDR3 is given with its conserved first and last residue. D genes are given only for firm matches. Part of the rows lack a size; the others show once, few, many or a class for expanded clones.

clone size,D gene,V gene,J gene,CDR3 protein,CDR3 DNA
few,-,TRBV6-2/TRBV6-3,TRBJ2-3,CASSYTGDTTAYF,TGTGCCAGCAGTTACACCGGGGACACTACGGCGTATTTT
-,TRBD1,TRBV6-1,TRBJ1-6,CASRGQGKNSPLHF,TGTGCCAGCAGGGGACAGGGAAAGAATTCACCCCTCCACTTT
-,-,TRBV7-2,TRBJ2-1,CASTLHNEQFF,TGTGCCAGCACCCTCCACAATGAGCAGTTCTTC
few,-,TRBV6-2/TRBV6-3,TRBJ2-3,CASSYAQSSTDTQYF,TGTGCCAGCAGTTACGCCCAGTCTAGCACAGATACGCAGTATTTT
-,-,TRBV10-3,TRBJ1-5,CAISSGVSNQPQHF,TGTGCCATCAGCTCAGGGGTTAGCAATCAGCCCCAGCATTTT
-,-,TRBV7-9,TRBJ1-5,CASSLGRYQDQPQHF,TGTGCCAGCAGCTTGGGACGTTACCAAGATCAGCCCCAGCATTTT
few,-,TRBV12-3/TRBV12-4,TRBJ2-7,CASSPGSDYEQYF,TGTGCCAGCAGTCCCGGGAGTGACTACGAGCAGTACTTC
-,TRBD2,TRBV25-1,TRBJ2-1,CASSEAGGSDEQFF,TGTGCCAGCAGTGAGGCGGGGGGTTCTGATGAGCAGTTCTTC
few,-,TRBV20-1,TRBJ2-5,CSASLRETQYF,TGCAGTGCTAGCCTTCGGGAGACCCAGTACTTC
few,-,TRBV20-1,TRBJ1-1,CSARDLGEAFF,TGCAGTGCTAGAGATCTCGGAGAAGCTTTCTTT
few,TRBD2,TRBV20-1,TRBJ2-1,CSARASGAYNEQFF,TGCAGTGCTAGGGCCAGCGGGGCCTACAATGAGCAGTTCTTC
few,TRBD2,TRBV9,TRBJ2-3,CASSRGTMRTDTQYF,TGTGCCAGCTCGCGGGGGACTATGCGCACAGATACGCAGTATTTT
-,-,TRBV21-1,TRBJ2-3,CASSTDRRTDTQYF,TGTGCCAGCAGCACTGACAGACGCACAGATACGCAGTATTTT
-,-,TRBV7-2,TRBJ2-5,CASSLSWGYQETQYF,TGTGCCAGCAGCCTAAGTTGGGGATACCAAGAGACCCAGTACTTC
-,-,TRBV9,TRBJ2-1,CASSVGGGSNEQFF,TGTGCCAGCAGCGTAGGCGGGGGCTCGAATGAGCAGTTCTTC
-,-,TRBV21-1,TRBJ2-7,CASSKQSGRLPYEQYF,TGTGCCAGCAGCAAACAAAGCGGGCGGCTACCCTACGAGCAGTACTTC
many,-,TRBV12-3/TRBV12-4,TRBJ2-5,CASSFGQGTQYF,TGTGCCAGCAGTTTCGGGCAGGGGACCCAGTACTTC
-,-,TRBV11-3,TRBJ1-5,CASSLDNQPQHF,TGTGCCAGCAGCTTAGATAATCAGCCCCAGCATTTT
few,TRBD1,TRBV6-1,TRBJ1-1,CASSEVRGQSEAFF,TGTGCCAGCAGTGAAGTCAGGGGGCAATCTGAAGCTTTCTTT
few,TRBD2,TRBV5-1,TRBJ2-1,CASSLTGASGGGEQFF,TGCGCCAGCAGCTTGACCGGGGCTAGCGGGGGCGGTGAGCAGTTCTTC
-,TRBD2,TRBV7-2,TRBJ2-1,CASSLPPGTSGYNEQFF,TGTGCCAGCAGTCTCCCGCCCGGGACTAGCGGGTACAATGAGCAGTTCTTC
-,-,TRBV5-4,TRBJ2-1,CASSLRTGGMNREQFF,TGTGCCAGCAGCTTGCGTACCGGGGGAATGAATCGGGAGCAGTTCTTC
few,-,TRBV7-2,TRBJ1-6,CASSYNSNSPLHF,TGTGCCAGCAGCTATAACAGTAATTCACCCCTCCACTTT
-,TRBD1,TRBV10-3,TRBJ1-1,CAISESDRGGEAFF,TGTGCCATCAGTGAGTCCGACAGGGGTGGTGAAGCTTTCTTT
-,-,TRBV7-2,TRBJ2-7,CASSLFPGAAEQYF,TGTGCCAGCAGCTTATTCCCAGGGGCGGCCGAGCAGTACTTC
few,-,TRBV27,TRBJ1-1,CASSWSVNTEAFF,TGTGCCAGCAGTTGGAGTGTGAACACTGAAGCTTTCTTT
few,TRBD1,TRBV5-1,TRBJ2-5,CASSLEGQGWETQYF,TGCGCCAGCAGCTTGGAAGGACAGGGGTGGGAGACCCAGTACTTC
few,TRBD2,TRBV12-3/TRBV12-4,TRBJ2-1,CASTPGGSHREQFF,TGTGCCAGCACCCCGGGGGGGAGCCACCGGGAGCAGTTCTTC
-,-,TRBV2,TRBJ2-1,CASERASYNEQFF,TGTGCCAGCGAGAGGGCCTCCTACAATGAGCAGTTCTTC
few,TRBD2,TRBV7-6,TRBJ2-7,CASSTGTSGEQYF,TGTGCCAGCAGCACTGGGACTAGCGGCGAGCAGTACTTC
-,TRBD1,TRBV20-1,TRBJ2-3,CSAGDRGTGTQYF,TGCAGTGCTGGGGACAGGGGTACAGGGACGCAGTATTTT
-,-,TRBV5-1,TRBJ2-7,CASSFLTGFTYEQYF,TGCGCCAGCAGCTTTCTCACAGGGTTTACCTACGAGCAGTACTTC
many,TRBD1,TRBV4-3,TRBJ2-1,CASSQDWDSFNEQFF,TGCGCCAGCAGCCAAGATTGGGACAGTTTCAATGAGCAGTTCTTC
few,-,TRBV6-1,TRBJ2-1,CASSRGLAVISYNEQFF,TGTGCCAGCAGTCGGGGGCTAGCGGTGATATCCTACAATGAGCAGTTCTTC
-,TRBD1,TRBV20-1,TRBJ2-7,CSALTGALNEQYF,TGCAGTGCCCTGACAGGGGCTTTAAACGAGCAGTACTTC
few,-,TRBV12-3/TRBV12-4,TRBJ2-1,CASSLRDFRNEQFF,TGTGCCAGCAGTTTAAGAGATTTCCGCAATGAGCAGTTCTTC
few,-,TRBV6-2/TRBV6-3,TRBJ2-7,CASSYSPRSTYEQYF,TGTGCCAGCAGTTACTCTCCCCGGAGTACCTACGAGCAGTACTTC
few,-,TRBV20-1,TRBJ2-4,CSASLHKNIQYF,TGCAGTGCTTCCCTCCACAAAAACATTCAGTACTTC
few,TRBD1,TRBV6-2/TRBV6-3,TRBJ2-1,CASSLRQGTYNEQFF,TGTGCCAGCAGTCTACGACAGGGCACCTACAATGAGCAGTTCTTC
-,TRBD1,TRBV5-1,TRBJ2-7,CASSRGQDIYEQYF,TGCGCCAGCAGTAGGGGACAGGACATCTACGAGCAGTACTTC
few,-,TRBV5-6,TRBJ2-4,CASSLGSVKNIQYF,TGTGCCAGCAGCTTGGGATCCGTCAAAAACATTCAGTACTTC
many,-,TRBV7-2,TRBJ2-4,CASSLDAYKNIQYF,TGTGCCAGCAGCTTAGATGCTTACAAAAACATTCAGTACTTC
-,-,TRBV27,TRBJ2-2,CASSLRATTSGELFF,TGTGCCAGCAGTTTACGGGCCACTACGTCCGGGGAGCTGTTTTTT
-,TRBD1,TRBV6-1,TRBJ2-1,CASATGPYNEQFF,TGTGCCAGCGCGACAGGGCCCTACAATGAGCAGTTCTTC
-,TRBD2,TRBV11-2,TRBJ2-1,CASSLDRTSGNSQGQFF,TGTGCCAGCAGCTTGGATAGGACTAGCGGGAATTCTCAGGGGCAGTTCTTC
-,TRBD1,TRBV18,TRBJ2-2,CASSADRELSTGELFF,TGTGCCAGCTCAGCCGACAGGGAATTATCCACCGGGGAGCTGTTTTTT
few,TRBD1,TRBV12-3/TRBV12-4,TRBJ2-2,CASTVLGQGNTGELFF,TGTGCCAGCACCGTACTGGGACAGGGGAACACCGGGGAGCTGTTTTTT
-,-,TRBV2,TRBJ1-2,CASWEGVGVGGYTF,TGTGCCAGTTGGGAAGGGGTCGGTGTTGGGGGCTACACCTTC
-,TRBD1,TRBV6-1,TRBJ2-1,CASSGTGYNEQFF,TGTGCCAGCAGCGGGACAGGTTACAATGAGCAGTTCTTC
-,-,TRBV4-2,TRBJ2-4,CASSQDLAKNIQYF,TGTGCCAGCAGCCAAGACCTAGCCAAAAACATTCAGTACTTC
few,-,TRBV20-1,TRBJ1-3,CSARESGRYGNTIYF,TGCAGTGCTAGAGAATCGGGCAGATATGGAAACACCATATATTTT
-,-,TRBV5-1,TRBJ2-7,CASSRLGYSGEQYF,TGCGCCAGCAGCCGCTTGGGCTATTCCGGCGAGCAGTACTTC
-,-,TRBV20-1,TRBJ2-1,CSARGGYTNEQFF,TGCAGTGCTAGAGGAGGATATACGAATGAGCAGTTCTTC
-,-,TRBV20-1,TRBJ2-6,CSARESGANVLTF,TGCAGTGCTAGAGAGTCTGGGGCCAACGTCCTGACTTTC
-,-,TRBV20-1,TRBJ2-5,CSAREGRETQYF,TGCAGTGCTAGAGAAGGTCGGGAGACCCAGTACTTC
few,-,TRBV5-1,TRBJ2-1,CASSRDSNNEQFF,TGCGCCAGCAGCCGGGACTCAAACAATGAGCAGTTCTTC
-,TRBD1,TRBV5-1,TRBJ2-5,CASSLGTGATGEETQYF,TGCGCCAGCAGCTTGGGAACGGGGGCGACAGGGGAAGAGACCCAGTACTTC
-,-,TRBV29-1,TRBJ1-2,CSSSPGYTF,TGCAGTTCCTCCCCTGGCTACACCTTC
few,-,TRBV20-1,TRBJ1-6,CSARLQGSYNSPLHF,TGCAGTGCTAGACTTCAGGGATCCTATAATTCACCCCTCCACTTT
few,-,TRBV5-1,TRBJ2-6,CASSVEGANVLTF,TGCGCCAGCAGCGTGGAGGGGGCCAACGTCCTGACTTTC